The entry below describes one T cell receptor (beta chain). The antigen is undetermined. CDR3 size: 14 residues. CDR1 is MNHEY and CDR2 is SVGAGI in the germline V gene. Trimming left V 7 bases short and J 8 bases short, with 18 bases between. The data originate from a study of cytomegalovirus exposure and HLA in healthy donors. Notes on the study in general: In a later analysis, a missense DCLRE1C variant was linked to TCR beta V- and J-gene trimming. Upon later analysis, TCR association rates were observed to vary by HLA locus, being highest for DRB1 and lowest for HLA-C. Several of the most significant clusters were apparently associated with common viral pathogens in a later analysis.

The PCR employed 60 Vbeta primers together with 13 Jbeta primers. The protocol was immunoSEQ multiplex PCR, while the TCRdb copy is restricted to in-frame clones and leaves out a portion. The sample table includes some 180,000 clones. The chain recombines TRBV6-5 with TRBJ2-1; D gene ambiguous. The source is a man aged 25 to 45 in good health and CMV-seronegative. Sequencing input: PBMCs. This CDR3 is CASTGVRPRDEQFF. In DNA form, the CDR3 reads TGTGCCAGCACCGGAGTTCGCCCCCGGGATGAGCAGTTCTTC.